A selection of T cell receptor beta chains follows, all from one sample in a study of blood T cells in healthy people across ages. TCRdb analysed the 5' RACE reads with MiXCR anew, one entry per CDR3 protein. Of approximately 360,000 distinct CDR3 sequences listed, about half are singletons. Sequencing was done on a sample of blood. Receptor source: a man in his fifties or sixties in good health. Each CDR3 is given with its conserved first and last residue. The order of the fields is V gene, J gene, D gene, clone size, CDR3 DNA, CDR3 protein. D genes are given only for firm matches. Clone size, where shown, is once, few, many, or a class for clones that have expanded.

TRBV7-2	TRBJ1-2	NA	few	TGTGCCAGCAGCTTAGCGGCCAGTAGCCCCTATGGCTACACCTTC	CASSLAASSPYGYTF
TRBV6-5	TRBJ2-3	NA	NA	TGTGCCAGCACAAAACTAGGCCACACAGATACGCAGTATTTT	CASTKLGHTDTQYF
TRBV20-1	TRBJ1-1	NA	NA	TGCAGTGCTCCGACCCACGGGGGGCTGAACACTGAAGCTTTCTTT	CSAPTHGGLNTEAFF
TRBV5-5	TRBJ2-7	NA	NA	TGTGCCAGCAGCTTGGTCGGGTCCGAGCAGTACTTC	CASSLVGSEQYF
TRBV6-5	TRBJ1-5	NA	NA	TGTACCAGCAACACTGGGGGGGCAAATCAGCCCCAGCATTTT	CTSNTGGANQPQHF
TRBV27	TRBJ2-7	NA	NA	TGTGCCAGCAGTTTATCAGGGCGATTCGAGCAGTACTTC	CASSLSGRFEQYF
TRBV11-2	TRBJ2-5	TRBD1	NA	TGTGCCAGCAGCTCGACCGGGACAGGGAATTTAGAGACCCAGTACTTC	CASSSTGTGNLETQYF
TRBV20-1	TRBJ2-3	TRBD1	NA	TGCAGTGCTAAGAGGACAGGGGGGGGAGATACGCAGTATTTT	CSAKRTGGGDTQYF
TRBV27	TRBJ2-4	NA	NA	TGTGCCAGCAGTGCTTCCATCTTCCGAATGAGCATTCAGTACTTC	CASSASIFRMSIQYF
TRBV24-1	TRBJ2-7	NA	NA	TGTGCCACCAGTGATTCGCCCGGGACCGCTTCCTACGAGCAGTACTTC	CATSDSPGTASYEQYF
TRBV2	TRBJ2-5	NA	NA	TGTGCCAGCAGGAAACTTCAGGGGTCCAATGAGCAGTACTTC	CASRKLQGSNEQYF
TRBV7-2	TRBJ1-2	NA	NA	TGTGCCAGCAGCTTAGGCGGAAGGCTCTATGGCTACACCTTC	CASSLGGRLYGYTF
TRBV3-1	TRBJ1-2	TRBD1	NA	TGTGCCAGCAGCCACGATCCGGCAGGGGGGGGCTACACCTTC	CASSHDPAGGGYTF
TRBV11-2	TRBJ2-1	NA	NA	TGTGCCAGCAGGCACGACAGCAATGAGCAGTTCTTC	CASRHDSNEQFF
TRBV3-1	TRBJ1-2	NA	few	TGTGCCAGCAGCCAACGGGGGGCTTATGGCTACACCTTC	CASSQRGAYGYTF
TRBV28	TRBJ2-4	NA	NA	TGTGCCAGCAGTTTAGATCCCGGGGGCCGTGGAAACATTCAGTACTTC	CASSLDPGGRGNIQYF
TRBV7-8	TRBJ2-1	TRBD2	NA	TGTGCCAGCAGCCGAACCGGGACTAGCGGGACCAATGAGCAGTTCTTC	CASSRTGTSGTNEQFF
TRBV2	TRBJ1-5	TRBD1	NA	TGTGCCAGCGGGGGGACAGCCACCTCCTATAGCAATCAGCCCCAGCATTTT	CASGGTATSYSNQPQHF
TRBV7-3	TRBJ2-6	NA	few	TGTGCCAGCAGCTTTCAGGGGGGGACTGGGGCCAACGTCCTGACTTTC	CASSFQGGTGANVLTF
TRBV7-8	TRBJ2-1	NA	many	TGTGCCAGCACCCTAGTCAGATTCGGACGGAATGAGCAGTTCTTC	CASTLVRFGRNEQFF
TRBV14	TRBJ2-1	NA	NA	TGTGCCAGCGGCTCAGCTTTGGAGCAGTTCTTC	CASGSALEQFF
TRBV6-5	TRBJ2-5	TRBD2	many	TGTGCCAGCAGTTACTCAGGACTAGCGGGGGGGGAGACCCAGTACTTC	CASSYSGLAGGETQYF
TRBV20-1	TRBJ2-7	NA	many	TGCAGTGCTAGATGGACGGGGCCTTACGAGCAGTACTTC	CSARWTGPYEQYF
TRBV5-1	TRBJ2-5	NA	few	TGCGCCAGCAGCTTGGCCGGACTTATCTCCCAGACCCAGTACTTC	CASSLAGLISQTQYF
TRBV29-1	TRBJ1-2	NA	few	TGCAGCGTTGATTTGCAGGGTGGTGGCTACACCTTC	CSVDLQGGGYTF
TRBV20-1	TRBJ2-4	TRBD2	NA	TGCAGTGCCTGGACCGGGACTAGCGGGGGGGCAAACATTCAGTACTTC	CSAWTGTSGGANIQYF
TRBV29-1	TRBJ2-3	NA	NA	TGCAGCGTTGATGGTGGGGCCGACACAGATACGCAGTATTTT	CSVDGGADTDTQYF
TRBV18	TRBJ2-4	NA	NA	TGTGCCAGCTCAGTCGGAAGTTACGAGCGGTACTTC	CASSVGSYERYF
TRBV29-1	TRBJ2-1	NA	few	TGCAGCGTTGAACTAGCCTACAATGAGCAGTTCTTC	CSVELAYNEQFF